These 16 T cell receptor beta chains share one sample of origin, sequenced in a study of early T cells in non-severe SARS-CoV-2 infection. One entry per CDR3 protein results from TCRdb running MiXCR on the 5' RACE reads. Among 25,000 to 35,000 distinct CDR3 sequences, less than 6% were seen once, and the ten largest hold approximately 5%. The input for sequencing was whole blood, taken at baseline. The origin of the receptors is an adult who was a healthcare worker with PCR-confirmed SARS-CoV-2 infection or an uninfected control (not recorded which).

In its sample, this clonotype was seen many times. The genes are TRBV5-1 and TRBJ2-5; 7 nucleotides align to TRBD2. J lost 1 base, V lost 0 bases, and 3 bases had no gene match. The CDR3 is 15 residues long. The germline gives CDR1 SGHRS, CDR2 YFSETQ. The CDR3 reads CASSLVGEGQETQYF. The CDR3 DNA reads TGCGCCAGCAGCTTGGTAGGGGAGGGCCAAGAGACCCAGTACTTC. The entire variable domain, with the rest obtained from reference TRBV5-1 and TRBJ2-5, is as follows: KAGVTQTPRYLIKTRGQQVTLSCSPISGHRSVSWYQQTPGQGLQFLFEYFSETQRNKGNFPGRFSGRQFSNSRSEMNVSTLELGDSALYLCASSLVGEGQETQYFGPGTRLLVL.

This clonotype was picked up many times. The chain couples TRBV4-2 to TRBJ1-6, with D possibly being TRBD1 (5 bases). The V end was cut by 6 bases, the J end by 7 bases, with 13 bases between. The length of the CDR3 is 14 residues. Per the germline V gene, CDR1 is LGHNA and CDR2 is YNFKEQ. Here the CDR3 DNA reads TGTGCCAGCAGTCCCGGGACGGGGAATTCACCCCTCCACTTT. This sequence encodes CASSPGTGNSPLHF.

This clonotype has just a few counts. This chain uses TRBV5-6 with TRBJ2-1; 7 nucleotides align to TRBD2. In germline, CDR1 is SGHDT, CDR2 YYEEEE. With V trimmed by 3 bases and J by 2 bases, 8 bases remained unmatched. The CDR3 loop spans 16 amino acids. The CDR3 loop is CASSSLAGVPYNEQFF. CDR3 DNA sequence: TGTGCCAGCAGCTCCTTGGCGGGGGTCCCCTACAATGAGCAGTTCTTC.

This clonotype was observed at least ten times. The chain is built from TRBV5-8 and TRBJ2-7; 7 bases map to TRBD2. Germline CDR1 is SGHTS and CDR2 is YDEGEE. V lost 2 bases and J lost 3; bases outside the gene matches: 5. This CDR3 contains 14 residues. CDR3 region: CASSLAGLFYEQYF. In nucleotides, the CDR3 is TGTGCCAGCAGCTTAGCGGGACTCTTCTACGAGCAGTACTTC.

A few counts support this clonotype. The chain recombines TRBV7-2 with TRBJ2-1; TRBD2 matches at 11 bases. J was trimmed by 2 bases and V by 4 bases; bases with no gene match: 1. This CDR3 is built from 15 residues. Germline CDR1 reads SGHTA; CDR2 reads FQGNSA. CDR3: CASSYSGGAYNEQFF. The DNA for the CDR3 is TGTGCCAGCAGCTATAGCGGGGGGGCCTACAATGAGCAGTTCTTC. The whole variable domain, remainder taken from reference TRBV7-2 and TRBJ2-1, is GAGVSQSPSNKVTEKGKDVELRCDPISGHTALYWYRQSLGQGLEFLIYFQGNSAPDKSGLPSDRFSAERTGGSVSTLTIQRTQQEDSAVYLCASSYSGGAYNEQFFGPGTRLTVL.

This clonotype was picked up many times. V gene TRBV19 combines with J gene TRBJ2-4; D remains unclear. This CDR3 contains 16 residues. The germline V gene encodes CDR1 LNHDA and CDR2 SQIVND (reference sequence). V was shortened by 3 bases and J by 0 bases, with 12 bases between the two germline ends. In DNA, the CDR3 is TGTGCCAGTAGTATGCCGATGAGACTAGCCAAAAACATTCAGTACTTC. This sequence encodes CASSMPMRLAKNIQYF.

This clonotype has a count of ten or more. The chain uses TRBV28 and TRBJ2-3, with 7 bases fitting TRBD1. Germline values: CDR1 MDHEN, CDR2 SYDVKM. This CDR3 comprises 16 residues. V was pared by 6 bases and J by 4 bases, with 13 bases of the junction left unmatched. The CDR3: CASSAPTVQGADTQYF. The CDR3 DNA follows: TGTGCCAGCAGCGCCCCTACGGTCCAGGGGGCAGATACGCAGTATTTT.

This clonotype occurred many times. V is TRBV7-9 and J is TRBJ1-1; the D gene is possibly TRBD1 (6 bases). Trimming shortened V by 3 bases and J by 6 bases, and 11 bases separated the two germline ends. CDR3 length: 13 amino acids. CDR1 SEHNR and CDR2 FQNEAQ come from the germline V gene (reference sequence). CDR3 nucleotide sequence: TGTGCCAGCAGCTTCTCAGGGGCGGCTGAAGCTTTCTTT. Its translation: CASSFSGAAEAFF.

This clonotype was counted at least ten times. The chain joins TRBV18 to TRBJ2-5; D gene uncertain. Germline V gene lookup returns CDR1 KGHSH and CDR2 LQKENI. CDR3 length: 13 residues. The V gene lost 2 bases and the J gene lost 4 bases, with 8 bases spanning the gap. The CDR3 nucleotides read TGTGCCAGCTCACCAACCCAGGCAGAGACCCAGTACTTC. This encodes CASSPTQAETQYF.

This clonotype was recorded many times. The V and J genes are TRBV20-1 and TRBJ2-7; 9 bases match TRBD2. The junction had 7 bases not matched to a gene; V was cut back by 6 bases and J by 7 bases. This CDR3 has 12 residues. CDR1 and CDR2 from the germline V gene are DFQATT and SNEGSKA (reference sequence). DNA of the CDR3: TGCAGTGCAGGCGGACTAGCGAGGGAGCAGTACTTC. It encodes CSAGGLAREQYF.

Ten or more counts support this clonotype. The chain links TRBV16 to TRBJ1-5; D is possibly TRBD1 (6 bases). V shed 0 bases and J shed 0 bases, with 9 bases lying between them. The germline CDR1 and CDR2 sequences are KGHSY and FQNENV. The CDR3 runs to 16 residues. CDR3 bases: TGTGCCAGCAGCCAATCGAGGGGGTATAGCAATCAGCCCCAGCATTTT. Translation gives CASSQSRGYSNQPQHF.

This clonotype has only a few counts. The chain couples TRBV12-3 or TRBV12-4 to TRBJ1-1; D unresolved. The CDR3 has 14 amino acids. Trimming removed 7 bases from V and 8 bases from J, with 20 bases in between. CDR3 DNA: TGTGCCAGCATTCCAGCTAGTTGGCCCAGGGAAGCTTTCTTT. Its translation: CASIPASWPREAFF.

This clonotype occurred a few times. V and J are TRBV4-2 and TRBJ2-7; D may be TRBD1 or TRBD2 (5 bases each). V was trimmed by 4 bases and J by 2 bases, leaving 15 bases between them. The CDR3 sequence is 15 residues long. Germline lookup yields CDR1 LGHNA and CDR2 YNFKEQ. In DNA, the CDR3 is TGTGCCAGCAGCCCAGGGAGTTGGGGTACCTACGAGCAGTACTTC. Its translation is CASSPGSWGTYEQYF.

V is TRBV29-1 and J is TRBJ2-7; D not certain. Germline V gene data show CDR1 as SQVTM and CDR2 as ANQGSEA. This CDR3 comprises 11 residues. With 2 bases removed from V and 6 bases from J, the gap between germline ends came to 8 bases. The chain's CDR3 is CSVESGVEQYF. CDR3 bases: TGCAGCGTTGAAAGTGGGGTCGAGCAGTACTTC.

This clonotype appeared many times. This chain joins TRBV12-3 or TRBV12-4 and TRBJ2-7; the match to TRBD1 covers 10 bases. The length of the CDR3 is 17 residues. V gave up 4 bases and J gave up 3 bases; unmatched junction bases: 12. The CDR3 region is CASSSSGTGDGSYEQYF. The DNA for the CDR3 is TGTGCCAGCAGTTCCTCCGGGACAGGGGATGGTAGCTACGAGCAGTACTTC.

This clonotype was observed many times. The rearrangement joins TRBV20-1 to TRBJ2-3; D unresolved. CDR3 size: 15 residues. CDR1 is DFQATT, CDR2 SNEGSKA, per germline (reference sequence). V dropped 4 bases and J dropped 2 bases, with 16 bases sitting between them. The CDR3 protein is CSAISHRANTDTQYF. Written as DNA, the CDR3 is TGCAGTGCTATTAGCCACCGAGCTAACACAGATACGCAGTATTTT.